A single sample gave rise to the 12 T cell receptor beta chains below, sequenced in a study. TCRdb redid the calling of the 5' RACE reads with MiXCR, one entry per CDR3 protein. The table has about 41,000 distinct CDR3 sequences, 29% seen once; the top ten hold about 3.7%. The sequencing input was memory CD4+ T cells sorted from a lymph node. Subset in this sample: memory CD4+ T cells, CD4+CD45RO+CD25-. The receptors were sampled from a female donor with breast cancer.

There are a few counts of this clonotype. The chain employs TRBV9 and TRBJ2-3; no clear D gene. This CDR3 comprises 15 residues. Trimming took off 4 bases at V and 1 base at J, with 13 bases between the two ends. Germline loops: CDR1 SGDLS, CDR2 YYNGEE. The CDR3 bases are TGTGCCAGCAGCTCCCGCGGAGAGGGCACAGATACGCAGTATTTT. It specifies CASSSRGEGTDTQYF. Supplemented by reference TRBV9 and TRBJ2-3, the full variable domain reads DSGVTQTPKHLITATGQRVTLRCSPRSGDLSVYWYQQSLDQGLQFLIQYYNGEERAKGNILERFSAQQFPDLHSELNLSSLELGDSALYFCASSSRGEGTDTQYFGPGTRLTVL.

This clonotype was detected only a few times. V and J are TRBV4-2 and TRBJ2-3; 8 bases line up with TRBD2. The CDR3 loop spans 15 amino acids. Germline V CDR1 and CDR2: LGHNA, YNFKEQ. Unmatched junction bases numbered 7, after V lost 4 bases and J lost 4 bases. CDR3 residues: CASSPSGSGSDTQYF. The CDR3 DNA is TGTGCCAGCAGCCCCAGCGGGAGCGGGTCAGATACGCAGTATTTT.

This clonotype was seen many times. CDR3 in DNA: TGCAGCGTTGAAACGGACATCCACTCTGGGGCCAACGTCCTGACTTTC. This gives the protein CSVETDIHSGANVLTF. The chain joins TRBV29-1 to TRBJ2-6; D is possibly TRBD1 (5 bases). This CDR3 is built from 16 residues. From germline, CDR1 is SQVTM and CDR2 ANQGSEA. V was shortened by 2 bases and J by 0 bases, with 11 bases between the two germline ends.

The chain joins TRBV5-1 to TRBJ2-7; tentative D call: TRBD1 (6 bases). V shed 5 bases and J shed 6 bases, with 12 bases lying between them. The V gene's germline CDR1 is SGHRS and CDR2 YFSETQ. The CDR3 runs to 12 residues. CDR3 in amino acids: CASRTGTSEQYF. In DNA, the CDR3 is TGCGCCAGCAGGACCGGGACATCCGAGCAGTACTTC. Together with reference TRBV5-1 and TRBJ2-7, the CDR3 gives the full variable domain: KAGVTQTPRYLIKTRGQQVTLSCSPISGHRSVSWYQQTPGQGLQFLFEYFSETQRNKGNFPGRFSGRQFSNSRSEMNVSTLELGDSALYLCASRTGTSEQYFGPGTRLTVT.

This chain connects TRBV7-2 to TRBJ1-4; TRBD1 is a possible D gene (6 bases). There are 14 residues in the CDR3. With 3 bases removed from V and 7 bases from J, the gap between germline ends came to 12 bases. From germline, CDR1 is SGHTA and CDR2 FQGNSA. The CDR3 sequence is CASSFGQGIEKLFF. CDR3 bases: TGTGCCAGCAGCTTTGGGCAGGGGATTGAAAAACTGTTTTTT.

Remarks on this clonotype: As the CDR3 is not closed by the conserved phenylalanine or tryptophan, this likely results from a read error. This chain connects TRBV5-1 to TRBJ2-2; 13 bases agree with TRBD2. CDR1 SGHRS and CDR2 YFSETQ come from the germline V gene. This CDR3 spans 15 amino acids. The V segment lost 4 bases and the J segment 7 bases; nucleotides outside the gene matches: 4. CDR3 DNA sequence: TGCGCCAGCAGCGGGACTAGCGGGATAGGCGGGGAGCTGTTTTTA. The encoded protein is CASSGTSGIGGELFL.

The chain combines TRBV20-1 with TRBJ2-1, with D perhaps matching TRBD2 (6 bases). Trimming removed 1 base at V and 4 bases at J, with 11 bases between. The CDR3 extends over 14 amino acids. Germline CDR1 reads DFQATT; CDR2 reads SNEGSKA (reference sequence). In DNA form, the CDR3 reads TGCAGTGCTAGAGGACTAGTCCCTTACAATGAGCAGTTCTTC. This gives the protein CSARGLVPYNEQFF.

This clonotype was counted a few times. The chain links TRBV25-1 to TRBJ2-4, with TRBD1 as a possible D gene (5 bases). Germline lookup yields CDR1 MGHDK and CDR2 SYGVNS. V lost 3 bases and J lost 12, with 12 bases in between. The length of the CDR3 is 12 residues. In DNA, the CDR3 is TGTGCCAGCAGTGAGGACATTATAACTCAGTACTTC. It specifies CASSEDIITQYF.

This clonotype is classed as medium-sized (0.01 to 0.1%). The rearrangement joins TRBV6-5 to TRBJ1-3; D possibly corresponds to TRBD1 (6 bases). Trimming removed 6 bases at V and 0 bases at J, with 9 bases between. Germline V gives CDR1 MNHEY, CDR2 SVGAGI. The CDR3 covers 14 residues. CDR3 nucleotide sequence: TGTGCCAGCAGCCCGGACAGCTCTGGAAACACCATATATTTT. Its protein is CASSPDSSGNTIYF.

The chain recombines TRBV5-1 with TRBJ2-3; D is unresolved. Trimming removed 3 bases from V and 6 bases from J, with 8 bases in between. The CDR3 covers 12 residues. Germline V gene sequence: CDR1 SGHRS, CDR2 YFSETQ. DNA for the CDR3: TGCGCCAGCAGCTCGCCGGAGGATACGCAGTATTTT. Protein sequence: CASSSPEDTQYF.

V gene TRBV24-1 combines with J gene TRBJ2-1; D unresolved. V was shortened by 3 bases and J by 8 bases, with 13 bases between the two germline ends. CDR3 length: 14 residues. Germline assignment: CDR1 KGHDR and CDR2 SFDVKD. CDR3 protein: CATSDRKLPYEQFF. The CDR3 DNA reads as TGTGCCACCAGTGATCGAAAGTTACCGTATGAGCAGTTCTTC.

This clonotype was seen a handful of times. This CDR3 is CASSHSYEGWGQETQYF. CDR3 coding DNA: TGTGCCAGCAGCCATAGCTATGAGGGATGGGGACAAGAGACCCAGTACTTC. V gene TRBV4-2 combines with J gene TRBJ2-5; tentatively, D is TRBD2 (5 bases). Trimming cost V 3 bases and J 2 bases, with 19 bases left between them. The germline V gene encodes CDR1 LGHNA and CDR2 YNFKEQ. The CDR3 totals 17 residues.